This T cell receptor beta chain derives from a study of tumor-infiltrating lymphocytes in primary liver carcinoma. A constant-region primer served to make TCR beta cDNA from roughly 460 ng total RNA. ARM-PCR was slightly modified, and three nested multiplex PCR rounds with it gave rise to the TCR beta libraries. Use of TRBV1-TRBV30 forward primers with a C-beta reverse primer characterized the first two PCR rounds, which lasted about 10 cycles each. Each CDR3 protein is one row after TCRdb ran MiXCR on the multiplex PCR reads. The table has approximately 120,000 distinct CDR3 sequences, under 65% seen once. RNA and DNA were co-extracted from about 20-30 mg of unsorted bulk tissue. Chronic HBV infection, which was untreated, was present in the patients. As to this clonotype: The junction shows a germline mismatch at one end, possibly a read error.

Germline values: CDR1 SQVTM, CDR2 ANQGSEA. This CDR3 contains 14 residues. The chain recombines TRBV29-1 with TRBJ2-1; D is unclear. The clonotype comes from a woman in her sixties or seventies with primary liver carcinoma and hepatitis B virus infection. The sample consisted of liver tumor tissue from sampling region 3. Documented subset: tumor region T3, left-lateral pole. CDR3 DNA sequence: TGCAGTGTTGTAGGCAGGTCCTCCTGCAATGAGCAGTTCTTC. Translation: CSVVGRSSCNEQFF.